The 11 T cell receptor beta chains given below trace back to one sample, sequenced in a study of blood T cells in healthy people across ages. Using a J-beta primer mix together with a sample-barcoded 5' primer, a second PCR was run for roughly 7 to 12 cycles. MiXCR, applied by TCRdb to the 5' RACE reads, yields one record per CDR3 protein. The sample yields under 800,000 distinct CDR3 sequences, about 21% seen once. Sequencing used blood. The origin of the receptors is a man in his 70s in good health.

This chain uses TRBV20-1 with TRBJ2-3; TRBD2 agrees at 8 bases. V lost 0 bases, J lost 0 bases, and 5 bases stayed unmatched. The length of the CDR3 is 16 residues. The germline V gene has CDR1 DFQATT and CDR2 SNEGSKA (reference sequence). CDR3 residues: CSARDFSGASTDTQYF. The CDR3 bases are TGCAGTGCTAGAGATTTTAGCGGGGCTAGCACAGATACGCAGTATTTT.

Note on this clonotype: A much larger clone sits a single nucleotide away, making a read error possible. The V and J genes are TRBV5-1 and TRBJ2-7; 10 bases align to TRBD1. Germline CDR1 and CDR2: SGHRS and YFSETQ. CDR3 length: 14 residues. V was pared by 4 bases and J by 6 bases, with 7 bases of the junction left unmatched. CDR3 coding DNA: TGCGCCAGCAGCGCGGGACAGGGGACCTGCGAGCAGTACTTC. This sequence encodes CASSAGQGTCEQYF. Full variable domain (outside the CDR3, taken from reference TRBV5-1 and TRBJ2-7): KAGVTQTPRYLIKTRGQQVTLSCSPISGHRSVSWYQQTPGQGLQFLFEYFSETQRNKGNFPGRFSGRQFSNSRSEMNVSTLELGDSALYLCASSAGQGTCEQYFGPGTRLTVT.

This clonotype has just a few counts. CDR3 nucleotide sequence: TGTGCCATCAGTGAGCTAGCGGGAGTCTATAATGAGCAGTTCTTC. This codes for CAISELAGVYNEQFF. The J gene is TRBJ2-1, the V gene TRBV10-3; TRBD2 matches 10 bases. The CDR3 loop spans 15 amino acids. V trimming: 2 bases; J trimming: 7 bases; junction bases outside the gene matches: 5. Germline lookup yields CDR1 ENHRY and CDR2 SYGVKD.

The chain is built from TRBV12-3 or TRBV12-4 and TRBJ2-5, with 7 bases identical to TRBD1. The CDR3 totals 16 residues. V lost 0 bases, J lost 3 bases, and 7 bases stayed unmatched. For the CDR3, the DNA is TGTGCCAGCAGTTTAGCGCACCCGGGGACAGAAGAGACCCAGTACTTC. Protein product: CASSLAHPGTEETQYF.

The chain is built from TRBV3-1 and TRBJ2-7; no reliable D call. The V end was cut by 5 bases, the J end by 2 bases, with 16 bases between. CDR3 size: 15 residues. From germline, CDR1 is LGHDT and CDR2 YNNKEL (reference sequence). The CDR3 protein is CASSWASAPTYEQYF. CDR3 bases: TGTGCCAGCAGCTGGGCCTCGGCGCCCACCTACGAGCAGTACTTC.

Comment on this clonotype: One end of the junction varies from germline; a read error may be responsible. The rearrangement uses TRBV12-3 or TRBV12-4 and TRBJ2-7; D is uncertain. The CDR3 is made up of 12 amino acids. This CDR3 reads CACSLNDYEQYF. The CDR3 region has the DNA TGTGCCTGCAGCCTGAATGACTACGAGCAGTACTTC.

This clonotype was detected a few times. The chain recombines TRBV3-1 with TRBJ2-1; D ambiguous. V dropped 0 bases and J dropped 4 bases, with 7 bases sitting between them. CDR1 is LGHDT, CDR2 YNNKEL, per germline (reference sequence). The CDR3 is made up of 14 amino acids. The CDR3 region is CASSQDPNYNEQFF. Here the CDR3 DNA reads TGTGCCAGCAGCCAAGACCCAAATTACAATGAGCAGTTCTTC.

This clonotype was counted between two and nine times. The V gene is TRBV2, the J gene TRBJ2-1, with 7 bases fitting TRBD2. The CDR3 covers 14 residues. After removal of 3 bases from V and 7 bases from J, the junction contained 6 bases not matched to a gene. The V gene's germline CDR1 is SNHLY and CDR2 FYNNEI. CDR3 amino acids: CASSEPSGRNEQFF. The CDR3 DNA is TGTGCCAGCAGTGAGCCTAGCGGACGAAATGAGCAGTTCTTC.

The chain has TRBV2 and TRBJ2-5, with 9 bases matching TRBD2. Germline values: CDR1 SNHLY, CDR2 FYNNEI. V trimming: 3 bases; J trimming: 7 bases; junction bases outside the gene matches: 15. The CDR3 has 17 amino acids. CDR3 region: CASSDVVASGTCGTQYF. The CDR3 DNA follows: TGTGCCAGCAGTGATGTAGTGGCTAGCGGGACCTGCGGGACCCAGTACTTC. The entire variable domain, with the rest obtained from reference TRBV2 and TRBJ2-5, is as follows: EPEVTQTPSHQVTQMGQEVILRCVPISNHLYFYWYRQILGQKVEFLVSFYNNEISEKSEIFDDQFSVERPDGSNFTLKIRSTKLEDSAMYFCASSDVVASGTCGTQYFGPGTRLLVL.

The chain has TRBV19 and TRBJ1-1; D is perhaps TRBD1 (6 bases). CDR3 length: 13 amino acids. Germline V gives CDR1 LNHDA, CDR2 SQIVND (reference sequence). V was cut by 3 bases and J by 7 bases, with 12 bases left in between. CDR3 coding DNA: TGTGCCAGTAGTATCGCACAGGGCCTTGAAGCTTTCTTT. As protein: CASSIAQGLEAFF.

This clonotype was counted between two and nine times. The chain uses TRBV5-1 and TRBJ2-3; D is tentatively TRBD1 or TRBD2 (5 bases each). The germline V gene has CDR1 SGHRS and CDR2 YFSETQ. This CDR3 is 15 amino acids long. V was shortened by 4 bases and J by 5 bases, with 17 bases between the two germline ends. In DNA form, the CDR3 reads TGCGCCAGCAGCCTAGGGACCGTCTCAGTAGATACGCAGTATTTT. Encoded protein: CASSLGTVSVDTQYF.